This T cell receptor beta chain was sequenced during a study of early T cells in non-severe SARS-CoV-2 infection. V lost 4 bases and J 5 bases, leaving 11 bases between the germline ends. The CDR3 contains 13 residues. Germline values: CDR1 LNHNV, CDR2 YYDKDF (reference sequence). The TCR library protocol was used to attach unique molecular identifiers. These identifiers were attached to individual cDNA molecules. TCRdb independently ran MiXCR on the 5' RACE reads; one entry per CDR3 protein. The table lists 80,000 to 100,000 distinct CDR3 sequences, about 12% of them singletons. This receptor was obtained from an adult who was a healthcare worker with PCR-confirmed SARS-CoV-2 infection or an uninfected control (not recorded which). Sequenced sample: whole blood. The J gene is TRBJ2-5, the V gene TRBV15; no clear D gene. The CDR3 bases are TGTGCCACCAGCACCCGGTTAATGGAGACCCAGTACTTC. This translates into CATSTRLMETQYF.